This is a list of T cell receptor beta chains from one sample in a study of T cell responses to AZD1222 COVID-19 vaccine. Method: immunoSEQ multiplex PCR; TCRdb's copy keeps in-frame clones and lacks some. The sample consists of 150,000 to 200,000 clones, around 92% of them appearing once. The material was peripheral blood, obtained on day 0 of AZD1222 vaccination. The origin of the receptors is an adult in good health. Both conserved end residues are part of each CDR3. The order of the fields is V gene, J gene, clone size, D gene, CDR3 protein, CDR3 DNA. A D gene is named only where the DNA matches it firmly. The listing skips clone size in some rows; elsewhere it reads once, few, many or a size class.

v_gene: TRBV7-9; j_gene: TRBJ1-5; abundance: NA; d_gene: NA; CDR3aa: CASSLDTGSNQPQHF; CDR3nt: TGTGCCAGCAGCTTAGATACAGGCAGCAATCAGCCCCAGCATTTT
v_gene: TRBV18; j_gene: TRBJ2-2; abundance: NA; d_gene: NA; CDR3aa: CASSPGQGTTGELFF; CDR3nt: TGTGCCAGCTCACCGGGCCAGGGGACCACCGGGGAGCTGTTTTTT
v_gene: TRBV11-2; j_gene: TRBJ2-2; abundance: NA; d_gene: NA; CDR3aa: CASSAGTLNTGELFF; CDR3nt: TGTGCCAGCAGCGCAGGGACACTGAACACCGGGGAGCTGTTTTTT
v_gene: TRBV10-3; j_gene: TRBJ2-7; abundance: NA; d_gene: TRBD1; CDR3aa: CAISRTGDLHEQYF; CDR3nt: TGTGCCATCAGCAGGACAGGGGACCTTCACGAGCAGTACTTC
v_gene: TRBV12-3/TRBV12-4; j_gene: TRBJ1-5; abundance: NA; d_gene: NA; CDR3aa: CASSKGDNQPQHF; CDR3nt: TGTGCCAGCAGTAAAGGTGACAATCAGCCCCAGCATTTT
v_gene: TRBV5-1; j_gene: TRBJ2-2; abundance: NA; d_gene: TRBD2; CDR3aa: CASSLGLAGADTGELFF; CDR3nt: TGCGCCAGCAGTTTGGGACTAGCGGGGGCGGACACCGGGGAGCTGTTTTTT
v_gene: TRBV19; j_gene: TRBJ1-2; abundance: NA; d_gene: NA; CDR3aa: CASKRAGTNYGYTF; CDR3nt: TGTGCCAGTAAAAGGGCAGGGACTAACTATGGCTACACCTTC
v_gene: TRBV10-3; j_gene: TRBJ2-3; abundance: NA; d_gene: TRBD1; CDR3aa: CAIRVGQGIADTQYF; CDR3nt: TGTGCCATCAGGGTTGGACAGGGAATCGCAGATACGCAGTATTTT
v_gene: TRBV30; j_gene: TRBJ2-3; abundance: NA; d_gene: NA; CDR3aa: CAWVLGHTQYF; CDR3nt: TGTGCCTGGGTCTTAGGGCATACGCAGTATTTT
v_gene: TRBV6-5; j_gene: TRBJ2-1; abundance: once; d_gene: TRBD2; CDR3aa: CASSSSAGGSYNEQFF; CDR3nt: TGTGCCAGCAGTTCCTCGGCGGGGGGCTCCTACAATGAGCAGTTCTTC
v_gene: TRBV5-4; j_gene: TRBJ1-2; abundance: NA; d_gene: NA; CDR3aa: CASTYLRPQPGLGYTF; CDR3nt: TGTGCCAGCACTTACCTCCGCCCGCAGCCCGGATTGGGCTACACCTTC
v_gene: TRBV12-3/TRBV12-4; j_gene: TRBJ1-1; abundance: NA; d_gene: NA; CDR3aa: CASSFEWNTEAFF; CDR3nt: TGTGCCAGCAGTTTTGAGTGGAACACTGAAGCTTTCTTT
v_gene: TRBV9; j_gene: TRBJ1-2; abundance: NA; d_gene: NA; CDR3aa: CASSVMGSADYGYTF; CDR3nt: TGTGCCAGCAGCGTCATGGGTAGCGCGGACTATGGCTACACCTTC
v_gene: TRBV12-3/TRBV12-4; j_gene: TRBJ2-7; abundance: NA; d_gene: NA; CDR3aa: CASSLGMIYEQYF; CDR3nt: TGTGCCAGCAGTTTAGGGATGATATACGAGCAGTACTTC
v_gene: TRBV6-4; j_gene: TRBJ2-2; abundance: NA; d_gene: NA; CDR3aa: CASSRDNTGELFF; CDR3nt: TGTGCCAGCAGTCGGGACAACACCGGGGAGCTGTTTTTT
v_gene: TRBV3-1/TRBV3-2; j_gene: TRBJ2-5; abundance: NA; d_gene: TRBD1; CDR3aa: CASSNRGYETQYF; CDR3nt: TGTGCCAGCAGCAACAGGGGATATGAGACCCAGTACTTC
v_gene: TRBV7-2; j_gene: TRBJ1-3; abundance: NA; d_gene: NA; CDR3aa: CASSLVQGLRNTIYF; CDR3nt: TGTGCCAGCAGCTTAGTTCAGGGTCTGAGAAACACCATATATTTT